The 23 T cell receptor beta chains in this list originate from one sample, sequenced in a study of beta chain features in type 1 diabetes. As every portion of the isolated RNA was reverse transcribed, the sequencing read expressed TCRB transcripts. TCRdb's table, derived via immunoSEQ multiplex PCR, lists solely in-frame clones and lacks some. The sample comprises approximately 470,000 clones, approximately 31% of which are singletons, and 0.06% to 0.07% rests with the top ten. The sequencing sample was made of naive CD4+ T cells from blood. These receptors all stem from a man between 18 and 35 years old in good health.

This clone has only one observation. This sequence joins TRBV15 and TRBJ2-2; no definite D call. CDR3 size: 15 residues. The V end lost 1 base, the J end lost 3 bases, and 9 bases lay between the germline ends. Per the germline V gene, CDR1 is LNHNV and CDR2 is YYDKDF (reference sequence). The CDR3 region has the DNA TGTGCCACCAGCAGAGTAGTCTGGGACACCGGGGAGCTGTTTTTT. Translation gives CATSRVVWDTGELFF.

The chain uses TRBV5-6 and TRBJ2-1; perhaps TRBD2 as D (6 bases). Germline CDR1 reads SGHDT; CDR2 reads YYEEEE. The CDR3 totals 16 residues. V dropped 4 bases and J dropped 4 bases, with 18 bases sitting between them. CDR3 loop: CASSAARLAYYNEQFF. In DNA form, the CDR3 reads TGTGCCAGCAGCGCCGCCCGGCTAGCGTATTACAATGAGCAGTTCTTC.

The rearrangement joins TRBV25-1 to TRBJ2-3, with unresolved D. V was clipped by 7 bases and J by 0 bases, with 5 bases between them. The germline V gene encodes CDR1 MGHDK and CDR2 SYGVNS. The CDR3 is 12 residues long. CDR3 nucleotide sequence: TGTGCCAGCAAGGGCAGCACAGATACGCAGTATTTT. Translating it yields CASKGSTDTQYF.

CDR3 nucleotides: TGTGCCAGCAGTGAATGGCAGGGGGATGCCAAAAACATTCAGTACTTC. Amino acid sequence: CASSEWQGDAKNIQYF. V gene TRBV25-1 combines with J gene TRBJ2-4; TRBD1 aligns across 7 bases. The CDR3 is 16 residues long. CDR1 and CDR2 from the germline V gene are MGHDK and SYGVNS. With V trimmed by 1 base and J by 1 base, 4 bases remained unmatched.

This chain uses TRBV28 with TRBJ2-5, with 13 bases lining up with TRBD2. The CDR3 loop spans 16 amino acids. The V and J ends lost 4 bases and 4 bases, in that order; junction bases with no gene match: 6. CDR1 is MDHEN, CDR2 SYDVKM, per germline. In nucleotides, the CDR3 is TGTGCCAGCAGTTCGGGACTAGCGGGATCCGCAGAGACCCAGTACTTC. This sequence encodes CASSSGLAGSAETQYF. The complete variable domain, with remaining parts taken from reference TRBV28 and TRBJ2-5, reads DVKVTQSSRYLVKRTGEKVFLECVQDMDHENMFWYRQDPGLGLRLIYFSYDVKMKEKGDIPEGYSVSREKKERFSLILESASTNQTSMYLCASSSGLAGSAETQYFGPGTRLLVL.

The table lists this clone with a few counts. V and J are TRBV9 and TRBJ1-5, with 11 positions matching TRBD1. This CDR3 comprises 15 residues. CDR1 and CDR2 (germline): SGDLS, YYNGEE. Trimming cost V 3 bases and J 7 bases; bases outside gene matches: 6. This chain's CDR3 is CASSGTGGPGQPQHF. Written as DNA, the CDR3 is TGTGCCAGCAGCGGGACAGGGGGCCCGGGACAGCCCCAGCATTTT. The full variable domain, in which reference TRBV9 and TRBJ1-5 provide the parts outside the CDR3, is DSGVTQTPKHLITATGQRVTLRCSPRSGDLSVYWYQQSLDQGLQFLIQYYNGEERAKGNILERFSAQQFPDLHSELNLSSLELGDSALYFCASSGTGGPGQPQHFGDGTRLSIL.

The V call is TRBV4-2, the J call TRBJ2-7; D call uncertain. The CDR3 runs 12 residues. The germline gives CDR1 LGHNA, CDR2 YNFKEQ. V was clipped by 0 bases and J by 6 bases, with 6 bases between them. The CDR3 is CASSQDNGEQYF. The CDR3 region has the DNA TGTGCCAGCAGCCAAGACAACGGCGAGCAGTACTTC.

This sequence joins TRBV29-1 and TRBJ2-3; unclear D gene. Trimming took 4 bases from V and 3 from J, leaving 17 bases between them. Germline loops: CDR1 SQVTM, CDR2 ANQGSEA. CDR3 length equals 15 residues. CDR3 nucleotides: TGCAGCGTTGGGCCGCAGGCGAGTTATACAGATACGCAGTATTTT. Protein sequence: CSVGPQASYTDTQYF.

Here the CDR3 DNA reads TGTGCCAGCAGCCCCCGGGCTAGCGGCCCCTACGAGCAGTACTTC. It yields the protein CASSPRASGPYEQYF. The chain joins TRBV9 to TRBJ2-7; TRBD2 matches 7 bases. The V gene's germline CDR1 is SGDLS and CDR2 YYNGEE. The CDR3 consists of 15 residues. The trim removed 4 bases at V and 2 bases at J, leaving 9 bases unmatched. The variable domain in full, completed from reference TRBV9 and TRBJ2-7, reads DSGVTQTPKHLITATGQRVTLRCSPRSGDLSVYWYQQSLDQGLQFLIQYYNGEERAKGNILERFSAQQFPDLHSELNLSSLELGDSALYFCASSPRASGPYEQYFGPGTRLTVT.

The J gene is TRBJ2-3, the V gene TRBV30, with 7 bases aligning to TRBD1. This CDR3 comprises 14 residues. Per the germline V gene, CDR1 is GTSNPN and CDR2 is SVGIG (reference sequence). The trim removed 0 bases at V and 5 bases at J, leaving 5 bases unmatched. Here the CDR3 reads CAWSVKGAKDTQYF. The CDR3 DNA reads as TGTGCCTGGAGTGTAAAGGGGGCGAAAGATACGCAGTATTTT.

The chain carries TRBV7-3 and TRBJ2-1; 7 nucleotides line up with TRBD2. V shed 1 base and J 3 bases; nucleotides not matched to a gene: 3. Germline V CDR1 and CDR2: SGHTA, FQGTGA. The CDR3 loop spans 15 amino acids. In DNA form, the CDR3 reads TGTGCCAGCAGCTTAATTCCGGGAGGCTACAATGAGCAGTTCTTC. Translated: CASSLIPGGYNEQFF.

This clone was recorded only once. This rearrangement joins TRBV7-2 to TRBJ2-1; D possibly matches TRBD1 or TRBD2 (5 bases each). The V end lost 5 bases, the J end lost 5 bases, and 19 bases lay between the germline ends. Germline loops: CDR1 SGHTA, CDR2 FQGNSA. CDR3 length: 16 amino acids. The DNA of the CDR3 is TGTGCCAGCAGCCAGACCCGGGACGTAAGTAACAATGAGCAGTTCTTC. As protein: CASSQTRDVSNNEQFF.

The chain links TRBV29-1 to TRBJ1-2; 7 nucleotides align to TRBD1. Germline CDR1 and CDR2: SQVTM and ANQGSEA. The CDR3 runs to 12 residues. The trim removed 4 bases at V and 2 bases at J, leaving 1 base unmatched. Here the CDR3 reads CSVATGNYGYTF. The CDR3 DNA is TGCAGCGTTGCGACAGGGAACTATGGCTACACCTTC.

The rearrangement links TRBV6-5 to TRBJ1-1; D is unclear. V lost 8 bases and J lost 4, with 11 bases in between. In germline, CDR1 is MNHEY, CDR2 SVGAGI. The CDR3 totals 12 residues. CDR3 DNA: TGTGCCAGCCGCCGGGGTGGCACTGAAGCTTTCTTT. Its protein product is CASRRGGTEAFF.

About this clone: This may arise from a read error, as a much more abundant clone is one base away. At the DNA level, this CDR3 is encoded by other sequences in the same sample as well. The CDR3: CASSLRETQYF. The CDR3 nucleotides read TGTGCCAGCAGCTTAAGGGAGACCCAGTACTTC. This sequence joins TRBV5-4 and TRBJ2-5; D unresolved. CDR1 is SGHNT, CDR2 YYREEE, per germline (reference sequence). The CDR3 length is 11 residues. V shed 2 bases and J shed 5 bases, with 4 bases lying between them. The full variable domain, in which reference TRBV5-4 and TRBJ2-5 provide the parts outside the CDR3, is ETGVTQSPTHLIKTRGQQVTLRCSSQSGHNTVSWYQQALGQGPQFIFQYYREEENGRGNFPPRFSGLQFPNYSSELNVNALELDDSALYLCASSLRETQYFGPGTRLLVL.

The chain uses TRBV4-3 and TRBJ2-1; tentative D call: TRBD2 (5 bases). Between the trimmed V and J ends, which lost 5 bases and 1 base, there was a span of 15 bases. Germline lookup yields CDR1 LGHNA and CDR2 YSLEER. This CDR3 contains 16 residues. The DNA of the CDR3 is TGCGCCAGCAGCTCAGAGGGATATGCGTCCTACAATGAGCAGTTCTTC. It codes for CASSSEGYASYNEQFF.

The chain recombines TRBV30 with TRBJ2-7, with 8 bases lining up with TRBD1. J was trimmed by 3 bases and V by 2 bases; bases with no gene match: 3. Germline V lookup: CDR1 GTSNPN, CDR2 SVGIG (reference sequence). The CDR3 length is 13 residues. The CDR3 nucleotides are TGTGCCTGGAGTAGGACAGGGATCTACGAGCAGTACTTC. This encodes CAWSRTGIYEQYF.

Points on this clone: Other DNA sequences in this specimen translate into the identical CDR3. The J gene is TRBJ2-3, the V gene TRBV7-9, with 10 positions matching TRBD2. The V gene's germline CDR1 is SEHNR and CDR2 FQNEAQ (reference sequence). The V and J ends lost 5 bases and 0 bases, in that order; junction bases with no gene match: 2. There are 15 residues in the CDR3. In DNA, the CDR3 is TGTGCCAGCAGCCCTAGCGGGGGTAGCACAGATACGCAGTATTTT. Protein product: CASSPSGGSTDTQYF.

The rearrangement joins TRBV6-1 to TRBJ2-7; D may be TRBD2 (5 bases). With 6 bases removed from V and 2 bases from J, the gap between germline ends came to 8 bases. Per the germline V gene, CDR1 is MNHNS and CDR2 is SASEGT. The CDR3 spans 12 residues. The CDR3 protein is CASREAAYEQYF. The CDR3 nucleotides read TGTGCCAGCAGGGAGGCTGCCTACGAGCAGTACTTC.

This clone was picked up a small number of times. CDR3 nucleotides: TGCAGCGTTGAAGCCGCTCCTGGAAACACCATATATTTT. This translates into CSVEAAPGNTIYF. The V call is TRBV29-1, the J call TRBJ1-3; the D is unclear. Germline CDR1 reads SQVTM; CDR2 reads ANQGSEA. Between the trimmed V and J ends, which lost 1 base and 2 bases, there was a span of 6 bases. The CDR3 spans 13 residues.

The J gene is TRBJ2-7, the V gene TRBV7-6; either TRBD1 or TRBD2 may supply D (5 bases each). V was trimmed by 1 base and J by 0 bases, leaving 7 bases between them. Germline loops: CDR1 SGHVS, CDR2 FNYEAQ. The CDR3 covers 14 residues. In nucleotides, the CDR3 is TGTGCCAGCAGCTTAGGGGGGATCTCCTACGAGCAGTACTTC. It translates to CASSLGGISYEQYF. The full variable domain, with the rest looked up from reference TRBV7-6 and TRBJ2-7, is GAGVSQSPRYKVTKRGQDVALRCDPISGHVSLYWYRQALGQGPEFLTYFNYEAQQDKSGLPNDRFSAERPEGSISTLTIQRTEQRDSAMYRCASSLGGISYEQYFGPGTRLTVT.

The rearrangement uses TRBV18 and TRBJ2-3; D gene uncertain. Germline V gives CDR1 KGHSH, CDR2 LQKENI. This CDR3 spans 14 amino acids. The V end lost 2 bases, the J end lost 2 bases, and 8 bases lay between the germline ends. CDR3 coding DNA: TGTGCCAGCTCACCATTAGGAAACACAGATACGCAGTATTTT. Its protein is CASSPLGNTDTQYF.

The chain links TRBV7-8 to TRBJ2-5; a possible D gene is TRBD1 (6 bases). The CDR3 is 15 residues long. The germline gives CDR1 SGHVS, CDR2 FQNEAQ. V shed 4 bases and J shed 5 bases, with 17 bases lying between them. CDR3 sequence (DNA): TGTGCCAGCAGCTCGATCTACAGGGACGGGGAGACCCAGTACTTC. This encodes CASSSIYRDGETQYF.